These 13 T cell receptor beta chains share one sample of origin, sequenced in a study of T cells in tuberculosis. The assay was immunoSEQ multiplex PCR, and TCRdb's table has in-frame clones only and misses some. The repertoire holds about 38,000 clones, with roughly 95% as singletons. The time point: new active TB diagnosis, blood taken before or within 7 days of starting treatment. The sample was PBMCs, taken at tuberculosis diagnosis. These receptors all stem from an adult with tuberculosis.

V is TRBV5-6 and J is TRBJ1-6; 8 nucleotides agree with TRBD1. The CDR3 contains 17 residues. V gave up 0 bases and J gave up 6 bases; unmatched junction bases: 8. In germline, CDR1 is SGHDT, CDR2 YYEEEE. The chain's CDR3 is CASSLGRDRLINSPLHF. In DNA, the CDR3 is TGTGCCAGCAGCTTGGGCCGGGACAGGCTGATTAATTCACCCCTCCACTTT. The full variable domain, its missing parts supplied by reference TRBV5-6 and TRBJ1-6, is DAGVTQSPTHLIKTRGQQVTLRCSPKSGHDTVSWYQQALGQGPQFIFQYYEEEERQRGNFPDRFSGHQFPNYSSELNVNALLLGDSALYLCASSLGRDRLINSPLHFGNGTRLTVT.

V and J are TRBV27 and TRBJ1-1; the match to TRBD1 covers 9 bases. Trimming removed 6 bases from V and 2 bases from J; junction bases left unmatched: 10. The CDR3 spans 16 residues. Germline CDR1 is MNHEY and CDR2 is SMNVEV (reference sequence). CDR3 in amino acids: CASRQTTGQGNTEAFF. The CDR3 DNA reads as TGTGCCAGCAGACAGACGACGGGACAGGGAAACACTGAAGCTTTCTTT.

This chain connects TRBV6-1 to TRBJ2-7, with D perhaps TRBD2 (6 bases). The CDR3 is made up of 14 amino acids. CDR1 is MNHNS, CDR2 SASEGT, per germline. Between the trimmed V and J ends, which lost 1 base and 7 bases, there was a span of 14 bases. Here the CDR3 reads CASSEVAEMGEQYF. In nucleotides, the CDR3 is TGTGCCAGCAGTGAAGTAGCGGAGATGGGGGAGCAGTACTTC.

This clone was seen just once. As DNA, the CDR3 is TGTGCCAGCAGCGAAACAGGGGCTCGTAGCAATCAGCCCCAGCATTTT. It yields the protein CASSETGARSNQPQHF. The rearrangement joins TRBV21-1 to TRBJ1-5; the table's TRBD1 call for D was not verified on the DNA. TRBV21-1 is a documented pseudogene. CDR3 length: 16 residues.

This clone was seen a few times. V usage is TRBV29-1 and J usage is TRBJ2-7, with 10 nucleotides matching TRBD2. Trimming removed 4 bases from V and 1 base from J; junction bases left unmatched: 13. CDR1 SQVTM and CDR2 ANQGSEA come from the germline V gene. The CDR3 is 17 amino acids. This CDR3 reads CSVAGTSEAEYSYEQYF. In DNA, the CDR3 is TGCAGCGTTGCCGGGACTAGCGAGGCCGAGTATTCCTACGAGCAGTACTTC.

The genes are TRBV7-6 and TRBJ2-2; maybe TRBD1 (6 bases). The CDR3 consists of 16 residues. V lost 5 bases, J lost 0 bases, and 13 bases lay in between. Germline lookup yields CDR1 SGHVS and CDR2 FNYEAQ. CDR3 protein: CASSPLDRANTGELFF. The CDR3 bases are TGTGCCAGCAGCCCCTTGGACAGAGCGAACACCGGGGAGCTGTTTTTT.

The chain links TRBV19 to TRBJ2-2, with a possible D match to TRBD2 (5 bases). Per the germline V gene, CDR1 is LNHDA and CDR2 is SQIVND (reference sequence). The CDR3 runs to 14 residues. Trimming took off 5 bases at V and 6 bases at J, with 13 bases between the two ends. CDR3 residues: CASSARGDAGELFF. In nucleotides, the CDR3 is TGTGCCAGTAGTGCCCGGGGAGACGCCGGGGAGCTGTTTTTT.

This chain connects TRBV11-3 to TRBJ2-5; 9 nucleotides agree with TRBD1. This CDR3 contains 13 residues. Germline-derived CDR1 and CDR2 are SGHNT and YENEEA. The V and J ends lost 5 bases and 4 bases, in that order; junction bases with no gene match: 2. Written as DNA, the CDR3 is TGTGCCAGCAGCCCGGACAGGGGAGAGACCCAGTACTTC. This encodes CASSPDRGETQYF.

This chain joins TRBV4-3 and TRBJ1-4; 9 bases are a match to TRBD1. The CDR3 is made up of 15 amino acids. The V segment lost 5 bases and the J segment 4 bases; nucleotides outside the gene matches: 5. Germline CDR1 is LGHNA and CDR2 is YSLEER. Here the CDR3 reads CASSYTGGYNEKLFF. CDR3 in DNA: TGCGCCAGCAGCTACACAGGGGGCTATAATGAAAAACTGTTTTTT.

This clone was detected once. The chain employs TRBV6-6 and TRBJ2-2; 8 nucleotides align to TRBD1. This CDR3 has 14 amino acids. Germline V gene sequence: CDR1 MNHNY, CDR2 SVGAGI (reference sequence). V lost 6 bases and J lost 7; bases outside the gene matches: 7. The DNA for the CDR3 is TGTGCCAGCAGCCTCAGGGGGCTCGGCGGGGAGCTGTTTTTT. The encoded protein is CASSLRGLGGELFF.

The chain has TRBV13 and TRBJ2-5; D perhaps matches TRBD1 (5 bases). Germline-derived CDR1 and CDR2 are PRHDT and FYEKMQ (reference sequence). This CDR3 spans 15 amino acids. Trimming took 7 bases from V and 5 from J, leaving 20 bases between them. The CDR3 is CASTSFRTRAETQYF. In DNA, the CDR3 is TGTGCCAGCACCAGTTTCCGGACACGTGCGGAGACCCAGTACTTC.

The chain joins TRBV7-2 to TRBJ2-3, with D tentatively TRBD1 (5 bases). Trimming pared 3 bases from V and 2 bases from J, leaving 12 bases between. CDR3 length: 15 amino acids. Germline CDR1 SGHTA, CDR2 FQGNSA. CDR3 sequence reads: CASSLIQANTDTQYF. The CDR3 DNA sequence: TGTGCCAGCAGCTTGATACAGGCAAACACAGATACGCAGTATTTT. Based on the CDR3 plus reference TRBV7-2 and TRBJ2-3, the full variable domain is GAGVSQSPSNKVTEKGKDVELRCDPISGHTALYWYRQSLGQGLEFLIYFQGNSAPDKSGLPSDRFSAERTGGSVSTLTIQRTQQEDSAVYLCASSLIQANTDTQYFGPGTRLTVL.

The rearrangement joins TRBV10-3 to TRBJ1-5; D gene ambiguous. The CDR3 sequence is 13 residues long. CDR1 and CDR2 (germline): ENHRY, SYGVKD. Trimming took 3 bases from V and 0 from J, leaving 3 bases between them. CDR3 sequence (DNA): TGTGCCATCAGTGATCGTAGCAATCAGCCCCAGCATTTT. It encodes CAISDRSNQPQHF.